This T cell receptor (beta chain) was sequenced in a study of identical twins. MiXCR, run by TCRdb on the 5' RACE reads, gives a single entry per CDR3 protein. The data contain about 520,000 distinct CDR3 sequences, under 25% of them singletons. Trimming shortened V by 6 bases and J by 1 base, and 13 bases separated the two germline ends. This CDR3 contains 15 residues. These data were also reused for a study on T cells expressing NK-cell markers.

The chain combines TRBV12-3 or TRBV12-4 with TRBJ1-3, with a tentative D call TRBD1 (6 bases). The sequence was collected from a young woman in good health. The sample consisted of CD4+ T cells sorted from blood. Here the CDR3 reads CASSQRGASGNTIYF. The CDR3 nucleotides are TGTGCCAGCAGCCAAAGGGGGGCTTCTGGAAACACCATATATTTT.